One and the same sample provided the 27 T cell receptor beta chains below, sequenced in a study of blood T cell repertoires in COVID-19. Measured with immunoSEQ multiplex PCR; TCRdb has only the in-frame clones, and not every one. The sample includes 200,000 to 250,000 clones, 84% of them seen just once. The sequenced sample was PBMCs or T cells enriched from blood (not recorded which). Receptors originate from a man between 60 and 75 years old who had recovered from COVID-19.

This clone was found once. This rearrangement joins TRBV11-1 to TRBJ1-1; D unresolved. Germline V gene lookup returns CDR1 SGHAT and CDR2 FQDESV (reference sequence). V lost 6 bases and J 1 base, leaving 12 bases between the germline ends. The CDR3 consists of 14 residues. DNA of the CDR3: TGTGCCAGCAGACAGTATCTCGAGAACACTGAAGCTTTCTTT. Translating gives CASRQYLENTEAFF. Full variable domain (rest looked up from reference TRBV11-1 and TRBJ1-1): EAEVAQSPRYKITEKSQAVAFWCDPISGHATLYWYRQILGQGPELLVQFQDESVVDDSQLPKDRFSAERLKGVDSTLKIQPAELGDSAMYLCASRQYLENTEAFFGQGTRLTVV.

This clone was seen more than once but under ten times. V gene TRBV2 combines with J gene TRBJ1-6; D might be TRBD1 (5 bases). V gave up 8 bases and J gave up 8 bases, with 13 bases separating them. Germline V gene sequence: CDR1 SNHLY, CDR2 FYNNEI. This CDR3 has 13 residues. The DNA of the CDR3 is TGTGCCAGCGTCCGACAGACCGATTCACCCCTCCACTTT. Translated: CASVRQTDSPLHF.

This chain joins TRBV5-1 and TRBJ1-6; TRBD1 matches 10 bases. V lost 4 bases, J lost 6 bases, and 4 bases stayed unmatched. The CDR3 is 15 amino acids. CDR1 and CDR2 (germline): SGHRS, YFSETQ. Written as DNA, the CDR3 is TGCGCCAGCAGCGGGGGACAGGGGCCTAATTCACCCCTCCACTTT. Protein product: CASSGGQGPNSPLHF.

The chain couples TRBV6-2 or TRBV6-3 to TRBJ1-6, with 10 bases identical to TRBD1. CDR1 and CDR2 (germline): MNHEY, SVGEGT. The V and J ends lost 2 bases and 13 bases, in that order; junction bases with no gene match: 8. This CDR3 has 15 residues. This CDR3 is CASSYLGTGVTPLHF. The CDR3 nucleotides are TGTGCCAGCAGTTACCTGGGGACAGGGGTGACCCCCCTCCACTTT.

The rearrangement joins TRBV24-1 to TRBJ1-5; perhaps TRBD1 as D (5 bases). The CDR3 consists of 17 residues. The V and J ends lost 4 bases and 2 bases respectively, with 17 bases between them. Germline V lookup: CDR1 KGHDR, CDR2 SFDVKD. The CDR3 region is CATSDPAAGKGNQPQHF. The CDR3 nucleotides read TGTGCCACCAGTGACCCTGCAGCAGGGAAGGGCAATCAGCCCCAGCATTTT.

The V call is TRBV5-4, the J call TRBJ2-3; 16 bases agree with TRBD2. This CDR3 is built from 17 residues. In germline, CDR1 is SGHNT, CDR2 YYREEE (reference sequence). After removal of 2 bases from V and 6 bases from J, the junction contained 6 bases not matched to a gene. CDR3 amino acids: CASSLGTSGGVRDTQYF. The CDR3 coding sequence is TGTGCCAGCAGCTTAGGGACTAGCGGGGGGGTACGGGATACGCAGTATTTT.

The chain uses TRBV5-1 and TRBJ1-1, with D unclear. Between the trimmed V and J ends, which lost 4 bases and 1 base, there was a span of 11 bases. The germline V gene encodes CDR1 SGHRS and CDR2 YFSETQ. There are 14 residues in the CDR3. The CDR3 nucleotides are TGCGCCAGCAGCACGCAAACAGAGAACACTGAAGCTTTCTTT. Translated, it gives CASSTQTENTEAFF.

V usage is TRBV27 and J usage is TRBJ1-1; 7 bases are shared with TRBD1. This CDR3 comprises 13 residues. With V trimmed by 6 bases and J by 10 bases, 11 bases remained unmatched. From germline, CDR1 is MNHEY and CDR2 SMNVEV (reference sequence). CDR3 in DNA: TGTGCCAGCAGGCCCACACGGGACAGTCTAGCTTTCTTT. Protein product: CASRPTRDSLAFF.

The rearrangement links TRBV27 to TRBJ2-2, with 9 bases identical to TRBD2. The CDR3 length is 16 residues. V gave up 6 bases and J gave up 7 bases; unmatched junction bases: 12. Germline V gene data show CDR1 as MNHEY and CDR2 as SMNVEV (reference sequence). The CDR3 spells CASSPPGLASGGELFF. The CDR3 DNA reads TGTGCCAGCAGCCCCCCGGGACTAGCATCCGGCGGGGAGCTGTTTTTT.

The V and J genes are TRBV14 and TRBJ1-2; 10 positions agree with TRBD1. The CDR3 covers 14 residues. V was clipped by 5 bases and J by 3 bases; unmatched bases: 3. Germline V CDR1 and CDR2: SGHDN, FVKESK. CDR3 in amino acids: CASSKTGGYYGYTF. The CDR3 DNA reads TGTGCCAGCAGCAAGACAGGGGGCTACTATGGCTACACCTTC.

J is TRBJ2-6 and V is TRBV27; D not resolved. The V and J ends lost 5 bases and 0 bases respectively, with 8 bases between them. This CDR3 has 15 residues. Germline loops: CDR1 MNHEY, CDR2 SMNVEV (reference sequence). In DNA, the CDR3 is TGTGCCAGCAGTCTACTTAGCTCTGGGGCCAACGTCCTGACTTTC. This codes for CASSLLSSGANVLTF. The variable domain in full, with the rest retrieved from reference TRBV27 and TRBJ2-6, is EAQVTQNPRYLITVTGKKLTVTCSQNMNHEYMSWYRQDPGLGLRQIYYSMNVEVTDKGDVPEGYKVSRKEKRNFPLILESPSPNQTSLYFCASSLLSSGANVLTFGAGSRLTVL.

V gene TRBV5-6 combines with J gene TRBJ1-2; 10 bases align to TRBD1. The CDR3 sequence is 17 residues long. V was clipped by 3 bases and J by 4 bases; unmatched bases: 12. Germline V gives CDR1 SGHDT, CDR2 YYEEEE. In DNA form, the CDR3 reads TGTGCCAGCAGCTGGGGTAGAGGGACAGGGGTCCCCTATGGCTACACCTTC. Encoded protein: CASSWGRGTGVPYGYTF.

The rearrangement links TRBV27 to TRBJ1-6, with D unresolved. CDR1 is MNHEY and CDR2 is SMNVEV in the germline V gene (reference sequence). Trimming took off 6 bases at V and 7 bases at J, with 7 bases between the two ends. There are 12 residues in the CDR3. CDR3 DNA: TGTGCCAGCAGATCAGTCAATTCACCCCTCCACTTT. It codes for CASRSVNSPLHF.

This clone appeared a single time. The rearrangement uses TRBV6-5 and TRBJ1-5, with 7 nucleotides matching TRBD1. The germline gives CDR1 MNHEY, CDR2 SVGAGI. The junction had 6 bases not matched to a gene; V was cut back by 5 bases and J by 8 bases. The CDR3 is 13 residues long. CDR3 sequence: CASSLTGKEPQHF. The CDR3, as DNA: TGTGCCAGCAGTCTGACAGGGAAGGAGCCCCAGCATTTT.

This chain connects TRBV29-1 to TRBJ1-1, with TRBD1 matching over 9 bases. CDR1 is SQVTM, CDR2 ANQGSEA, per germline. The V and J ends lost 6 bases and 5 bases, in that order; junction bases with no gene match: 4. CDR3 length equals 12 residues. CDR3 residues: CSVTGGETEAFF. The CDR3 coding sequence is TGCAGCGTGACAGGGGGGGAGACTGAAGCTTTCTTT.

This chain uses TRBV7-2 with TRBJ1-5, with a weak D call TRBD1 (5 bases). This CDR3 region has 16 residues. V gave up 5 bases and J gave up 4 bases, with 18 bases separating them. CDR1 is SGHTA and CDR2 is FQGNSA in the germline V gene. Here the CDR3 reads CASSPPGGFRNQPQHF. CDR3 sequence (DNA): TGTGCCAGCAGCCCCCCCGGGGGTTTTAGGAATCAGCCCCAGCATTTT. The full variable domain, its missing parts supplied by reference TRBV7-2 and TRBJ1-5, is GAGVSQSPSNKVTEKGKDVELRCDPISGHTALYWYRQSLGQGLEFLIYFQGNSAPDKSGLPSDRFSAERTGGSVSTLTIQRTQQEDSAVYLCASSPPGGFRNQPQHFGDGTRLSIL.

V usage is TRBV11-2 and J usage is TRBJ2-1; 8 nucleotides match TRBD2. CDR1 and CDR2 (germline): SGHAT, FQNNGV. Unmatched junction bases numbered 4, after V lost 1 base and J lost 8 bases. This CDR3 is built from 14 residues. The CDR3 region has the DNA TGTGCCAGCAGCTTAGCGGGGGGGCCCGATGAGCAGTTCTTC. Protein sequence: CASSLAGGPDEQFF. Drawing the rest from reference TRBV11-2 and TRBJ2-1, the complete variable domain is EAGVAQSPRYKIIEKRQSVAFWCNPISGHATLYWYQQILGQGPKLLIQFQNNGVVDDSQLPKDRFSAERLKGVDSTLKIQPAKLEDSAVYLCASSLAGGPDEQFFGPGTRLTVL.

J is TRBJ2-7 and V is TRBV10-2, with D tentatively TRBD1 (5 bases). V was shortened by 4 bases and J by 1 base, with 11 bases between the two germline ends. CDR1 WSHSY and CDR2 SAAADI come from the germline V gene. The CDR3 totals 14 residues. The CDR3 loop reads CASSGQGSSYEQYF. DNA of the CDR3: TGCGCCAGCAGTGGTCAGGGTAGTTCCTACGAGCAGTACTTC.

The rearrangement uses TRBV11-2 and TRBJ2-3; no firm D call. The CDR3 has 13 amino acids. The V gene lost 5 bases and the J gene lost 0 bases, with 6 bases spanning the gap. Per germline, CDR1 SGHAT and CDR2 FQNNGV. CDR3 nucleotide sequence: TGTGCCAGCAGCCTCGGGAGCACAGATACGCAGTATTTT. As protein: CASSLGSTDTQYF.

This chain joins TRBV19 and TRBJ2-7; D is perhaps TRBD1 (5 bases). V was clipped by 3 bases and J by 4 bases, with 13 bases between them. CDR3 length equals 14 residues. Germline CDR1 LNHDA, CDR2 SQIVND (reference sequence). The CDR3, as DNA: TGTGCCAGTAGTATCAGGGCAGGAAGATACGAGCAGTACTTC. Its protein product is CASSIRAGRYEQYF.

This clone has a single count. This chain connects TRBV10-2 to TRBJ1-6; 8 positions match TRBD1. The trim removed 4 bases at V and 3 bases at J, leaving 5 bases unmatched. The germline gives CDR1 WSHSY, CDR2 SAAADI. CDR3 length: 16 amino acids. DNA of the CDR3: TGCGCCAGCAGTGCAGGGACAGGTTACTATAATTCACCCCTCCACTTT. Amino acids: CASSAGTGYYNSPLHF.

The rearrangement links TRBV5-6 to TRBJ1-2; no clear D. This CDR3 spans 14 amino acids. The germline CDR1 and CDR2 sequences are SGHDT and YYEEEE. Trimming took off 2 bases at V and 4 bases at J, with 12 bases between the two ends. This CDR3 is CASSFRSRGYGYTF. In DNA, the CDR3 is TGTGCCAGCAGCTTTAGGTCCCGCGGCTATGGCTACACCTTC.

This chain links TRBV29-1 with TRBJ2-1, with TRBD1 matching over 10 bases. The CDR3 has 14 amino acids. Unmatched junction bases numbered 7, after V lost 3 bases and J lost 8 bases. Germline V gives CDR1 SQVTM, CDR2 ANQGSEA. DNA for the CDR3: TGCAGCGTTGACGGGACAGGGGTAAGACATGAGCAGTTCTTC. Translated, it gives CSVDGTGVRHEQFF.

CDR3: CASSGQRGTYNQPQHF. In nucleotides, the CDR3 is TGTGCCAGCAGTGGACAACGCGGGACTTACAATCAGCCCCAGCATTTT. The chain is built from TRBV6-1 and TRBJ1-5; D perhaps matches TRBD1 (5 bases). V lost 4 bases to trimming and J lost 3 bases, with 16 bases between them. This CDR3 contains 16 residues. Germline CDR1 is MNHNS and CDR2 is SASEGT.

V gene TRBV11-1 combines with J gene TRBJ1-2, with a weak D call TRBD1 (6 bases). CDR1 and CDR2 from the germline V gene are SGHAT and FQDESV (reference sequence). The CDR3 totals 14 residues. Trimming removed 3 bases from V and 2 bases from J, with 10 bases in between. CDR3 DNA sequence: TGTGCCAGCAGCTTTCCGGGACAAAACTATGGCTACACCTTC. It specifies CASSFPGQNYGYTF.

This chain links TRBV6-9 with TRBJ1-1; 8 bases agree with TRBD1. Losses at the gene ends were 4 bases for V and 1 base for J; bases not matched to a gene: 2. CDR1 is MNHGY, CDR2 SVAAGI, per germline. The CDR3 has 14 residues. DNA for the CDR3: TGTGCCAGCAGTTGGACAGGGTCGAACACTGAAGCTTTCTTT. Protein: CASSWTGSNTEAFF.

The chain is built from TRBV7-2 and TRBJ2-5, with 13 bases lining up with TRBD2. The CDR3 runs 16 residues. Germline V gives CDR1 SGHTA, CDR2 FQGNSA. V lost 5 bases to trimming and J lost 4 bases; unmatched junction nucleotides: 7. CDR3 nucleotides: TGTGCCAGCAGCCCGTGGACTAGCGGGGGAGGAGAGACCCAGTACTTC. This codes for CASSPWTSGGGETQYF.